The clone carrying this T cell receptor (beta chain) was seen repeatedly, ten times or more. The data were obtained in a study of T cells in Graves' hyperthyroidism and ophthalmopathy. V was trimmed by 0 bases and J by 5 bases, leaving 8 bases between them. There are 13 residues in the CDR3. CDR1 and CDR2 (germline): SGHKS, YYEKEE (reference sequence). Researchers amplified the TCR beta CDR3 regions from RNA transcripts. HTBI primers were the set used in a first-round RT-PCR of the TCR CDR3. In TCRdb, the multiplex PCR reads were re-called with MiXCR into one record per CDR3 protein. The table has about 520,000 distinct CDR3 sequences, around 21% seen once. The study based diagnoses on clinical symptoms, serum thyroxine and TRAb, thyroid ultrasound and orbital computed tomography.

V gene TRBV5-5 combines with J gene TRBJ2-5; no clear D. The receptor's source is a young man with Graves' hyperthyroidism. Sequenced material: blood. The CDR3 DNA follows: TGTGCCAGCAGCTTGGCCAATCCTGAGACCCAGTACTTC. Its translation: CASSLANPETQYF. The full variable domain, rest sourced from reference TRBV5-5 and TRBJ2-5, is DAGVTQSPTHLIKTRGQQVTLRCSPISGHKSVSWYQQVLGQGPQFIFQYYEKEERGRGNFPDRFSARQFPNYSSELNVNALLLGDSALYLCASSLANPETQYFGPGTRLLVL.